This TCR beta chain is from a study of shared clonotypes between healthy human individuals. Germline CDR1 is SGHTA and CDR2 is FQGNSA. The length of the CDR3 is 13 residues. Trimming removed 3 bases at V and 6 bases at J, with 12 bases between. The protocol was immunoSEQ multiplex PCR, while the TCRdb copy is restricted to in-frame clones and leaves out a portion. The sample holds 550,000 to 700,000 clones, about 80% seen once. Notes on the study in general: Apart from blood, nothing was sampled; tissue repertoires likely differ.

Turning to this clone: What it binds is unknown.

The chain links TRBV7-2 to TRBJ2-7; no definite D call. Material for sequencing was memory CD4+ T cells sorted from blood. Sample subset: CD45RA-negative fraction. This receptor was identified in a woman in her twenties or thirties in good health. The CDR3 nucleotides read TGTGCCAGCAGCTTCTGGTTAGGCGCCGAGCAGTACTTC. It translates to CASSFWLGAEQYF.